The rows below give T cell receptor beta chains drawn from one sample of a study of shared clonotypes between healthy human individuals. This table comes from immunoSEQ multiplex PCR, and its TCRdb copy is limited to in-frame clones, with some not included. The profile shows about 1,800,000 clones, 85% to 95% of them singletons. Sequenced material: naive CD8+ T cells sorted from blood. The receptors stem from a man aged 18 to 30 in good health. Both conserved end residues are part of each CDR3. Fields, in order: CDR3 length, V gene, CDR3 protein.

len: 16; v_gene: TRBV7-9; CDR3aa: CASSLVGEGQNQPQHF
len: 14; v_gene: TRBV5-1; CDR3aa: CASSPDSYSYEQYF
len: 16; v_gene: TRBV6-5; CDR3aa: CASSYYWLADYNEQFF
len: 14; v_gene: TRBV4-3; CDR3aa: CASSPFGGSYEQYF
len: 17; v_gene: TRBV6-7; CDR3aa: CASWTGFRRVNTDTQYF
len: 16; v_gene: TRBV21-1; CDR3aa: CASSRVLTGENSPLHF
len: 16; v_gene: TRBV2; CDR3aa: CASNVPGTGEGNEQFF
len: 16; v_gene: TRBV30; CDR3aa: CAWSVRDRVVGNEQFF
len: 13; v_gene: TRBV19; CDR3aa: CASSMWEDETQYF
len: 14; v_gene: TRBV4-1; CDR3aa: CASSQASYAGEAFF
len: 12; v_gene: TRBV5-1; CDR3aa: CASSSGATEAFF
len: 14; v_gene: TRBV2; CDR3aa: CASSRDRGNTEAFF
len: 12; v_gene: TRBV5-6; CDR3aa: CASSSQGGGYTF
len: 15; v_gene: TRBV6-5; CDR3aa: CASSYAGTGAVEQYF
len: 16; v_gene: TRBV5-6; CDR3aa: CASSHTPAGQPYEQYF
len: 17; v_gene: TRBV9; CDR3aa: CASSGQWAATNTGELFF